This TCR beta chain was profiled in a study of metastatic and nonmetastatic thyroid tumors. In the study overall: The comparison covered peripheral blood and tumor or nodule tissue in malignant and benign thyroid patients. Points from the study as a whole: Reported TCR beta diversity, measured in blood and tumor, was significantly higher for malignant thyroid tumors than for benign nodules.

No treatment had been given to any patient before thyroid surgery. In the original analysis: To classify distant metastasis in papillary thyroid cancer, a model was built from CDR3 differences across clinicopathological groups. Using MiXCR, TCRdb re-called clones from the PCR reads. TCRdb, not the original authors, processed these V and J calls. The table shows about 50,000 clones, with less than 5% occurring only once. This CDR3 is built from 11 residues. V was clipped by 8 bases and J by 4 bases, with 8 bases between them. Germline CDR1 and CDR2: MDHEN and SYDVKM. As concerns this clone: Antigen: not known.

The V and J genes are TRBV28 and TRBJ1-2; D is undetermined. The TCR was taken from a female donor with papillary thyroid cancer or a benign thyroid nodule (not recorded which). Some clones in this sample may be carry-over from other donors' samples. Sequencing input: blood. For the CDR3, the DNA is TGTGCCAGCTCTAGCGCCTATGGCTACACCTTC. Translated, it gives CASSSAYGYTF.